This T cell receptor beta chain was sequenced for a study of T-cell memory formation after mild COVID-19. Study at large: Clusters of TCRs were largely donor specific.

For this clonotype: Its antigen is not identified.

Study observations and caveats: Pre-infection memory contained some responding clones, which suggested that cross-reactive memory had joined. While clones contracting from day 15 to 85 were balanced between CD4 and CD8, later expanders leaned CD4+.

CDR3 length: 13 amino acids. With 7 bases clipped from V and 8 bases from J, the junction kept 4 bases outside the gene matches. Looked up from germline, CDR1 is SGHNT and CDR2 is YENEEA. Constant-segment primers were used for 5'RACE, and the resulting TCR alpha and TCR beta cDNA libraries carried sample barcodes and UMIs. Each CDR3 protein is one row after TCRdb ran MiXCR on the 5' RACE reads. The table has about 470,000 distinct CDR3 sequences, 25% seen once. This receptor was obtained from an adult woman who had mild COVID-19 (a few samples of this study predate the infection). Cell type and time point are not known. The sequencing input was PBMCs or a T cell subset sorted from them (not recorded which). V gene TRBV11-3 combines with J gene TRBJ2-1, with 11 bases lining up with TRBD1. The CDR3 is CASTGQGAYEQFF. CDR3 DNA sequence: TGTGCCAGCACCGGACAGGGGGCCTATGAGCAGTTCTTC.